The next 17 T cell receptor beta chains were all read from a single sample in a study of T cell repertoires in cytomegalovirus infection. One entry per CDR3 protein, called by TCRdb with MiXCR from the reads. The data hold hundreds of thousands of distinct CDR3 sequences, with 42% observed a single time. These receptors have no identified antigens. This material consisted of cultured PBMCs, taken from culture after CMV antigen stimulation. The receptor source for this set is a human donor in good health (CMV status not recorded). Some clones in this sample may be carry-over from other donors' samples.

This clonotype showed up just a few times. The chain employs TRBV7-8 and TRBJ2-1, with D uncertain. The ends were cut back, 5 bases at V and 1 base at J, with 12 bases in the middle. The germline CDR1 and CDR2 sequences are SGHVS and FQNEAQ. The CDR3 covers 15 residues. CDR3 bases: TGTGCCAGCAGCACCTGGGGTCGGTCCTACAATGAGCAGTTCTTC. It yields the protein CASSTWGRSYNEQFF.

J is TRBJ1-4 and V is TRBV7-4; 7 bases map to TRBD1. The germline CDR1 and CDR2 sequences are SGHVT and SQSDAQ. This CDR3 region has 15 residues. The V gene end was trimmed by 2 bases and the J gene end by 4 bases; junction bases not matched to a gene: 4. For the CDR3, the DNA is TGTGCCAGCAGCTTACCGGGACAGTATAATGAAAAACTGTTTTTT. This translates into CASSLPGQYNEKLFF.

This rearrangement joins TRBV6-2 or TRBV6-3 to TRBJ2-1; maybe TRBD1 (5 bases). The CDR3 spans 14 residues. In germline, CDR1 is MNHEY, CDR2 SVGEGT. Trimming stripped 8 bases from V and 3 bases from J, with 14 bases between. CDR3 bases: TGTGCCAGCCAGGGTAGCCCACGCTACAATGAGCAGTTCTTC. Translated: CASQGSPRYNEQFF.

The chain links TRBV27 to TRBJ2-7, with 8 bases lining up with TRBD2. V shed 3 bases, J shed 3 bases, and the junction held 13 bases outside the gene matches. The CDR3 is 17 residues long. Germline V gives CDR1 MNHEY, CDR2 SMNVEV (reference sequence). The CDR3 DNA sequence: TGTGCCAGCAGTTTCTATCCTGAGCGGGGGCCAAGCTACGAGCAGTACTTC. Its protein is CASSFYPERGPSYEQYF.

This clonotype was detected many times. The chain uses TRBV7-2 and TRBJ1-3, with D tentatively TRBD1 (5 bases). Germline V gives CDR1 SGHTA, CDR2 FQGNSA. CDR3 length equals 17 residues. Trimming removed 2 bases from V and 3 bases from J, with 17 bases in between. CDR3 protein: CASSLRSGRAGGNTIYF. CDR3 DNA sequence: TGTGCCAGCAGCTTACGCAGCGGCAGGGCCGGTGGAAACACCATATATTTT.

V usage is TRBV7-2 and J usage is TRBJ2-7; possible D gene TRBD1, 7 bases. V lost 2 bases to trimming and J lost 6 bases, with 29 bases between them. Germline V gives CDR1 SGHTA, CDR2 FQGNSA. This CDR3 has 19 residues. CDR3 sequence: CASSLTTGGQGVKVREQYF. The DNA of the CDR3 is TGTGCCAGCAGCTTAACGACCGGAGGGCAGGGGGTAAAAGTCCGCGAGCAGTACTTC.

J is TRBJ2-3 and V is TRBV27; TRBD2 is a possible D gene (5 bases). Germline CDR1 is MNHEY and CDR2 is SMNVEV (reference sequence). The CDR3 totals 14 residues. Trimming cost V 3 bases and J 8 bases, with 15 bases left between them. CDR3 amino acids: CASSLAIEGGTQYF. Written as DNA, the CDR3 is TGTGCCAGCAGTTTGGCCATAGAGGGCGGTACGCAGTATTTT.

The V and J genes are TRBV12-3 or TRBV12-4 and TRBJ2-2; 10 bases map to TRBD2. This CDR3 has 16 residues. Trimming took 5 bases from V and 5 from J; bases not matched to a gene: 8. As DNA, the CDR3 is TGTGCCAGCAGTCACGCTAGCGGGAGAGGGACCGGGGAGCTGTTTTTT. It encodes CASSHASGRGTGELFF.

J is TRBJ1-1 and V is TRBV30; no firm D call. The CDR3 extends over 12 amino acids. Germline V gives CDR1 GTSNPN, CDR2 SVGIG (reference sequence). Trimming shortened V by 1 base and J by 3 bases, and 6 bases separated the two germline ends. CDR3 amino acids: CAWSEMDTEAFF. The CDR3 DNA follows: TGTGCCTGGAGTGAGATGGACACTGAAGCTTTCTTT.

This clonotype was detected only a few times. The V call is TRBV27, the J call TRBJ1-2; D perhaps matches TRBD1 (6 bases). In germline, CDR1 is MNHEY, CDR2 SMNVEV (reference sequence). V lost 4 bases and J 5 bases, leaving 17 bases between the germline ends. The CDR3 contains 15 residues. CDR3 in DNA: TGTGCCAGCAGTTCCGGGACACCAAGAGGGTATGGCTACACCTTC. Translation: CASSSGTPRGYGYTF.

This CDR3 reads CASRARLAGGPSTDTQYF. The CDR3 coding sequence is TGTGCCAGCAGAGCCCGACTAGCGGGAGGGCCGAGTACAGATACGCAGTATTTT. This chain connects TRBV6-6 to TRBJ2-3; 14 nucleotides agree with TRBD2. Germline lookup yields CDR1 MNHNY and CDR2 SVGAGI (reference sequence). The CDR3 covers 18 residues. V lost 6 bases, J lost 3 bases, and 11 bases stayed unmatched.

This chain connects TRBV19 to TRBJ1-1; no definite D call. The CDR3 loop spans 14 amino acids. V was cut by 7 bases and J by 0 bases, with 12 bases left in between. Germline V gene data show CDR1 as LNHDA and CDR2 as SQIVND (reference sequence). CDR3 residues: CASTPPTVNTEAFF. Here the CDR3 DNA reads TGTGCCAGTACCCCCCCGACGGTGAACACTGAAGCTTTCTTT. The full variable domain, in which reference TRBV19 and TRBJ1-1 provide the parts outside the CDR3, is DGGITQSPKYLFRKEGQNVTLSCEQNLNHDAMYWYRQDPGQGLRLIYYSQIVNDFQKGDIAEGYSVSREKKESFPLTVTSAQKNPTAFYLCASTPPTVNTEAFFGQGTRLTVV.

V is TRBV5-6 and J is TRBJ1-2; D is unresolved. The germline V gene encodes CDR1 SGHDT and CDR2 YYEEEE. Trimming removed 1 base from V and 7 bases from J, with 17 bases in between. The CDR3 has 15 amino acids. The CDR3 reads CASSLYKGVHLGYTF. The CDR3 DNA follows: TGTGCCAGCAGCTTGTATAAGGGTGTTCATCTTGGCTACACCTTC.

The chain recombines TRBV12-5 with TRBJ2-1; 9 nucleotides agree with TRBD1. Trimming at V came to 7 bases and at J to 7 bases, leaving 5 bases not matched to a gene. Germline V gene data show CDR1 as LGHNT and CDR2 as FRNRAP. The CDR3 is 13 amino acids. The CDR3 sequence: CASAPQGANEQFF. CDR3 coding DNA: TGTGCTAGTGCCCCACAGGGGGCAAATGAGCAGTTCTTC.

The J gene is TRBJ1-2, the V gene TRBV7-8; TRBD1 aligns across 8 bases. The V segment lost 1 base and the J segment 4 bases; nucleotides outside the gene matches: 5. This CDR3 contains 15 residues. Germline V lookup: CDR1 SGHVS, CDR2 FQNEAQ. In nucleotides, the CDR3 is TGTGCCAGCAGCTTAGGGACAGGGAGTACCTATGGCTACACCTTC. It yields the protein CASSLGTGSTYGYTF. Using reference TRBV7-8 and TRBJ1-2 for the parts outside the CDR3, the full variable domain is GAGVSQSPRYKVAKRGQDVALRCDPISGHVSLFWYQQALGQGPEFLTYFQNEAQLDKSGLPSDRFFAERPEGSVSTLKIQRTQQEDSAVYLCASSLGTGSTYGYTFGSGTRLTVV.

This clonotype has only a few counts. The chain employs TRBV7-2 and TRBJ2-7, with D tentatively TRBD1 (6 bases). This CDR3 is built from 15 residues. Per germline, CDR1 SGHTA and CDR2 FQGNSA. Deletions cut 3 bases from V and 4 bases from J, with 16 bases between. CDR3 sequence (DNA): TGTGCCAGCAGCTTTGGGGGCGGCGTCCGATACGAGCAGTACTTC. It encodes CASSFGGGVRYEQYF.

This clonotype was recorded a few times. The CDR3 spells CASSVFTSGVGEQYF. In nucleotides, the CDR3 is TGTGCCAGCAGCGTCTTCACTAGCGGGGTCGGCGAGCAGTACTTC. The chain combines TRBV7-2 with TRBJ2-7; TRBD2 agrees at 10 bases. The CDR3 covers 15 residues. V was clipped by 5 bases and J by 6 bases; unmatched bases: 10. Per the germline V gene, CDR1 is SGHTA and CDR2 is FQGNSA. The whole variable domain, remainder taken from reference TRBV7-2 and TRBJ2-7, is GAGVSQSPSNKVTEKGKDVELRCDPISGHTALYWYRQSLGQGLEFLIYFQGNSAPDKSGLPSDRFSAERTGGSVSTLTIQRTQQEDSAVYLCASSVFTSGVGEQYFGPGTRLTVT.